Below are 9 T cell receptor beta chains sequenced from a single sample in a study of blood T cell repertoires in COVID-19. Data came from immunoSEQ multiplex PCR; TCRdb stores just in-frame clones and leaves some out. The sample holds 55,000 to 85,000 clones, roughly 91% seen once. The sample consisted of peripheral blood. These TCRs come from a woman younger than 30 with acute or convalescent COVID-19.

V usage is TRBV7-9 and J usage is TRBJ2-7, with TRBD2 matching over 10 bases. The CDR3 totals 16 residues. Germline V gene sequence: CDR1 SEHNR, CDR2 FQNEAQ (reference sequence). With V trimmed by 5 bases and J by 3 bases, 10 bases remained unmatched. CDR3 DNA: TGTGCCAGCAGCGCGCGGGGACTAGCGAATATCTACGAGCAGTACTTC. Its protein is CASSARGLANIYEQYF.

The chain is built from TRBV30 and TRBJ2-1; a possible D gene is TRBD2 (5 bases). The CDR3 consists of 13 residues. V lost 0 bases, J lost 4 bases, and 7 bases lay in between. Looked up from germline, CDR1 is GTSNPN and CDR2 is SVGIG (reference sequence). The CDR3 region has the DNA TGTGCCTGGAGTGTAGCGGATTACAATGAGCAGTTCTTC. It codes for CAWSVADYNEQFF.

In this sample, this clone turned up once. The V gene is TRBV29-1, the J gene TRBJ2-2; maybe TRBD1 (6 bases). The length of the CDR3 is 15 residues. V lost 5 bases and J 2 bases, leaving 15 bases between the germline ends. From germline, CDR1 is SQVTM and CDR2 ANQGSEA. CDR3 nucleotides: TGCAGCGTTCAACCATTGGGACAAAACACCGGGGAGCTGTTTTTT. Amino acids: CSVQPLGQNTGELFF.

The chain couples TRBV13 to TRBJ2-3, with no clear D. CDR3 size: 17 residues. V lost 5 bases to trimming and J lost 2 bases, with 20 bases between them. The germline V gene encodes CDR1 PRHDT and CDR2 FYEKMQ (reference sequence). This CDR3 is CASSPRGSPYPTDTQYF. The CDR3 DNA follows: TGTGCCAGCAGCCCCCGAGGTAGCCCATACCCCACAGATACGCAGTATTTT.

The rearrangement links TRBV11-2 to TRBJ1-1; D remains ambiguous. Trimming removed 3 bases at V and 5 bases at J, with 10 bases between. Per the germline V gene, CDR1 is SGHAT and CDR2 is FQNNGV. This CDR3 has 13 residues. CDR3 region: CASSFRRGTEAFF. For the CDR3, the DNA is TGTGCCAGCAGCTTCCGGAGAGGAACTGAAGCTTTCTTT.

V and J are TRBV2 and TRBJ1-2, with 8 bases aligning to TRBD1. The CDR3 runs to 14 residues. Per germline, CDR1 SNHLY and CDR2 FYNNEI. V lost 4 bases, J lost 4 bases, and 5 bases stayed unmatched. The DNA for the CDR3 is TGTGCCAGCAGTGTAGCAGGGGGCGGCTATGGCTACACCTTC. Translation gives CASSVAGGGYGYTF.

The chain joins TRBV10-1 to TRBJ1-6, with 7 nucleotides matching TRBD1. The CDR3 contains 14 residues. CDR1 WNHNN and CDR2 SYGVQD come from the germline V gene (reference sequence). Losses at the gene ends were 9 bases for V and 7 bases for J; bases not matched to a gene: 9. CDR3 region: CASSKDRMNSPLHF. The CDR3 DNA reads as TGCGCCAGTTCAAAGGACAGGATGAATTCACCCCTCCACTTT.

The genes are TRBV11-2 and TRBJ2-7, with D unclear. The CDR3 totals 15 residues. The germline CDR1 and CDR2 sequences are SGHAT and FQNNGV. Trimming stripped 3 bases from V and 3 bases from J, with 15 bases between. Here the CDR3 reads CASSLQRLTHYEQYF. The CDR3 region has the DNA TGTGCCAGCAGCTTGCAAAGACTTACCCACTACGAGCAGTACTTC.

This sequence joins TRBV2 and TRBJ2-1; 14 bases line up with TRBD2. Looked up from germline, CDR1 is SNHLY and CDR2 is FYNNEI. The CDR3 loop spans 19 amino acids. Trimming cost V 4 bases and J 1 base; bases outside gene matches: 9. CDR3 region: CASSGRLAGGPGSYNEQFF. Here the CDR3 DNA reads TGTGCCAGCAGTGGACGACTAGCGGGAGGGCCCGGGTCCTACAATGAGCAGTTCTTC.